This T cell receptor (beta chain) derives from a study of identical twins. The ends were cut back, 4 bases at V and 6 bases at J, with 25 bases in the middle. Germline V lookup: CDR1 SGDLS, CDR2 YYNGEE. The CDR3 is 18 residues long. In this sample, this clonotype turned up many times. TCRdb redid the calling of the 5' RACE reads with MiXCR, one entry per CDR3 protein. The sample contains 150,000 or so distinct CDR3 sequences, around 3.5% of which appear only once. Sequencing used memory T cells sorted from blood. This receptor was obtained from a man aged 18 to 35 in good health. This chain uses TRBV9 with TRBJ2-2; possible D gene TRBD2, 6 bases. The CDR3 DNA sequence: TGTGCCAGCAGCCCTCCGGGACTCGCCAGGAGAAAGGCCGGGGAGCTGTTTTTT. This gives the protein CASSPPGLARRKAGELFF.